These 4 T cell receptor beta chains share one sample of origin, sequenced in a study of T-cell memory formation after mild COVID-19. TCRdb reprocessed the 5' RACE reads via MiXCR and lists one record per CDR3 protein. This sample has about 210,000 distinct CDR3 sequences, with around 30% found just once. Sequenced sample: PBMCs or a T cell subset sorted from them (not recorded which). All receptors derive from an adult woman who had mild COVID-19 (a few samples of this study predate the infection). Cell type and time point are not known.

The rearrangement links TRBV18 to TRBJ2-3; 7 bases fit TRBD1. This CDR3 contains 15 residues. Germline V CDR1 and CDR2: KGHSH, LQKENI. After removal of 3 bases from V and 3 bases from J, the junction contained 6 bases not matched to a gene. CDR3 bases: TGTGCCAGCTCACCCGACAGGGTTCGGACAGATACGCAGTATTTT. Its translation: CASSPDRVRTDTQYF.

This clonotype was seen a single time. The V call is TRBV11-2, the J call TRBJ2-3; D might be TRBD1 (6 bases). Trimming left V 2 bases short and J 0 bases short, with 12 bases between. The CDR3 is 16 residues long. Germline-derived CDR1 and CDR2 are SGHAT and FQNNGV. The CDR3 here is CASSLNQGTSTDTQYF. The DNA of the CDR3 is TGTGCCAGCAGCTTAAATCAGGGGACAAGCACAGATACGCAGTATTTT.

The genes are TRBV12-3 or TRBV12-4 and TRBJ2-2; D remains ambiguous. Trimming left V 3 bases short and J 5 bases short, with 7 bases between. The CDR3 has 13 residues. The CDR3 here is CASSLVGTGELFF. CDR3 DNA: TGTGCCAGCAGTTTGGTGGGAACCGGGGAGCTGTTTTTT.

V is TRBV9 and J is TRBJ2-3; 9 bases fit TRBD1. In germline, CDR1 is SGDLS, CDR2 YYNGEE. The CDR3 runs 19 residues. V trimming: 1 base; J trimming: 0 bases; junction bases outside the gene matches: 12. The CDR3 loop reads CASSVTSGQGRTSTDTQYF. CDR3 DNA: TGTGCCAGCAGCGTAACATCTGGACAGGGGCGAACCAGCACAGATACGCAGTATTTT.